These 28 T cell receptor beta chains were all obtained from the same sample, sequenced in a study of blood T cells in healthy people across ages. Primers used in a second PCR of roughly 7 to 12 cycles were a sample-barcoded 5' primer and a J-beta primer mix. TCRdb reprocessed the 5' RACE reads via MiXCR and lists one record per CDR3 protein. The sample includes about 290,000 distinct CDR3 sequences, 25% to 30% of them seen just once. The sample comprised blood. Every receptor here comes from a woman aged 70-85 years in good health.

This clonotype was counted between two and nine times. The chain links TRBV20-1 to TRBJ2-5, with 10 bases that match TRBD2. With V trimmed by 0 bases and J by 6 bases, 7 bases remained unmatched. The CDR3 is 15 amino acids. From germline, CDR1 is DFQATT and CDR2 SNEGSKA (reference sequence). This CDR3 reads CSARDPLAGEKTQYF. The CDR3 bases are TGCAGTGCTAGAGATCCCCTAGCGGGAGAAAAGACCCAGTACTTC.

The J gene is TRBJ2-5, the V gene TRBV13; D remains unclear. In germline, CDR1 is PRHDT, CDR2 FYEKMQ (reference sequence). The length of the CDR3 is 14 residues. Deletions cut 1 base from V and 5 bases from J, with 11 bases between. CDR3 region: CASSLVGQPETQYF. As DNA, the CDR3 is TGTGCCAGCAGCTTAGTCGGCCAGCCGGAGACCCAGTACTTC.

The CDR3 is CASSLDVGQFF. The CDR3 DNA sequence: TGTGCCAGCAGCTTGGACGTTGGGCAGTTCTTC. The rearrangement joins TRBV7-8 to TRBJ2-1, with unresolved D. The CDR3 loop spans 11 amino acids. CDR1 and CDR2 (germline): SGHVS, FQNEAQ. Trimming removed 3 bases at V and 12 bases at J, with 9 bases between. The full variable domain, rest sourced from reference TRBV7-8 and TRBJ2-1, is GAGVSQSPRYKVAKRGQDVALRCDPISGHVSLFWYQQALGQGPEFLTYFQNEAQLDKSGLPSDRFFAERPEGSVSTLKIQRTQQEDSAVYLCASSLDVGQFFGPGTRLTVL.

This clonotype was seen more than once but under ten times. The chain couples TRBV20-1 to TRBJ2-1; 7 bases match TRBD2. With V trimmed by 5 bases and J by 8 bases, 21 bases remained unmatched. The CDR3 covers 17 residues. The germline CDR1 and CDR2 sequences are DFQATT and SNEGSKA (reference sequence). CDR3 amino acids: CSAVGLAGVSLFDEQFF. CDR3 DNA sequence: TGCAGTGCTGTCGGACTGGCGGGAGTTTCTCTATTTGATGAGCAGTTCTTC.

CDR3 amino acids: CASSIRQGPQHEKLFF. In nucleotides, the CDR3 is TGTGCCAGCAGTATTCGTCAGGGCCCTCAACATGAAAAACTGTTTTTT. The genes are TRBV12-3 or TRBV12-4 and TRBJ1-4, with D perhaps matching TRBD1 (5 bases). V was pared by 5 bases and J by 6 bases, with 19 bases between. The CDR3 runs to 16 residues.

This clonotype was counted between two and nine times. V is TRBV5-1 and J is TRBJ2-1; TRBD2 might be the D (5 bases). CDR3 length: 14 residues. In germline, CDR1 is SGHRS, CDR2 YFSETQ. V lost 4 bases and J 9 bases, leaving 17 bases between the germline ends. This chain's CDR3 is CASSGPSFVGEQFF. In DNA form, the CDR3 reads TGCGCCAGCAGCGGACCTAGCTTTGTGGGTGAGCAGTTCTTC.

The genes are TRBV19 and TRBJ1-4; D is undetermined. The CDR3 totals 12 residues. Trimming stripped 5 bases from V and 11 bases from J, with 12 bases between. Germline values: CDR1 LNHDA, CDR2 SQIVND (reference sequence). The CDR3 loop reads CASSPTREKLFF. In DNA form, the CDR3 reads TGTGCCAGTAGTCCAACGAGGGAGAAACTGTTTTTT.

This clonotype was observed a handful of times. The J gene is TRBJ2-3, the V gene TRBV4-2, with D unclear. The length of the CDR3 is 15 residues. The germline CDR1 and CDR2 sequences are LGHNA and YNFKEQ. V lost 1 base to trimming and J lost 0 bases, with 8 bases between them. CDR3 protein: CASSQGGISTDTQYF. For the CDR3, the DNA is TGTGCCAGCAGCCAAGGTGGTATCAGCACAGATACGCAGTATTTT.

The V gene is TRBV24-1, the J gene TRBJ2-5, with 8 bases lining up with TRBD1. With the DNA end fitting TRBJ2-1 better, the J assignment may be wrong. Germline assignment: CDR1 KGHDR and CDR2 SFDVKD. There are 15 residues in the CDR3. The CDR3 sequence is CATSDPGTGVNEQFF. CDR3 sequence (DNA): TGTGCCACCAGTGATCCCGGGACAGGCGTCAATGAGCAGTTCTTC.

This clonotype has only a few counts. One junction end does not reproduce the germline sequence, and a read error may be involved. V is TRBV4-1 and J is TRBJ2-1; TRBD2 matches 12 bases. The CDR3 runs 16 residues. Germline V CDR1 and CDR2: MGHRA, YSYEKL. The CDR3 region is CACSLSSGRAEVEQFF. Here the CDR3 DNA reads TGCGCCTGCAGCCTTTCTAGCGGGAGGGCCGAGGTTGAGCAGTTCTTC.

The rearrangement links TRBV29-1 to TRBJ1-1; unclear D gene. The V end was cut by 6 bases, the J end by 7 bases, with 12 bases between. CDR1 is SQVTM and CDR2 is ANQGSEA in the germline V gene. This CDR3 is built from 11 residues. Written as DNA, the CDR3 is TGCAGCGTCGCGGCAGGATTTGAAGCTTTCTTT. The encoded protein is CSVAAGFEAFF.

In its sample, this clonotype was seen many times. The V and J genes are TRBV7-9 and TRBJ1-5; 7 bases fit TRBD1. The CDR3 loop spans 14 amino acids. Germline-derived CDR1 and CDR2 are SEHNR and FQNEAQ (reference sequence). With V trimmed by 3 bases and J by 3 bases, 2 bases remained unmatched. CDR3 sequence: CASSLDRPNQPQHF. The CDR3 DNA reads TGTGCCAGCAGCTTGGACAGGCCCAATCAGCCCCAGCATTTT.

The rearrangement joins TRBV9 to TRBJ2-7; 10 bases align to TRBD1. The germline V gene has CDR1 SGDLS and CDR2 YYNGEE. With V trimmed by 3 bases and J by 5 bases, 8 bases remained unmatched. CDR3 size: 15 residues. The CDR3 nucleotides read TGTGCCAGCAGCGAGAGGGGACAGGGGTTCGACGAGCAGTACTTC. Amino acid sequence: CASSERGQGFDEQYF. Looking up the rest from reference TRBV9 and TRBJ2-7 gives the full variable domain: DSGVTQTPKHLITATGQRVTLRCSPRSGDLSVYWYQQSLDQGLQFLIQYYNGEERAKGNILERFSAQQFPDLHSELNLSSLELGDSALYFCASSERGQGFDEQYFGPGTRLTVT.

The chain carries TRBV27 and TRBJ2-3, with D maybe TRBD2 (6 bases). CDR3 size: 15 residues. Germline CDR1 reads MNHEY; CDR2 reads SMNVEV (reference sequence). V was trimmed by 7 bases and J by 1 base, leaving 15 bases between them. CDR3 loop: CASTGWGVGTDTQYF. For the CDR3, the DNA is TGTGCCAGCACCGGATGGGGGGTAGGCACAGATACGCAGTATTTT.

The chain employs TRBV5-1 and TRBJ2-5; perhaps D is TRBD1 or TRBD2 (5 bases each). The CDR3 sequence is 16 residues long. Trimming pared 8 bases from V and 4 bases from J, leaving 24 bases between. Looked up from germline, CDR1 is SGHRS and CDR2 is YFSETQ. The CDR3 reads CARRRGPSKGRETQYF. In DNA, the CDR3 is TGCGCCAGAAGGAGAGGGCCCTCTAAGGGGCGAGAGACCCAGTACTTC. The complete variable domain, with remaining parts taken from reference TRBV5-1 and TRBJ2-5, reads KAGVTQTPRYLIKTRGQQVTLSCSPISGHRSVSWYQQTPGQGLQFLFEYFSETQRNKGNFPGRFSGRQFSNSRSEMNVSTLELGDSALYLCARRRGPSKGRETQYFGPGTRLLVL.

V gene TRBV4-1 combines with J gene TRBJ2-3, with 10 bases aligning to TRBD2. This CDR3 is 18 amino acids long. Germline V CDR1 and CDR2: MGHRA, YSYEKL. The V gene end was trimmed by 4 bases and the J gene end by 0 bases; junction bases not matched to a gene: 10. The CDR3: CASSLTSGERSSTDTQYF. CDR3 nucleotides: TGCGCCAGCAGCCTTACTAGCGGGGAACGTTCTAGCACAGATACGCAGTATTTT.

This chain uses TRBV7-6 with TRBJ2-2; D gene unclear. Germline V lookup: CDR1 SGHVS, CDR2 FNYEAQ. V lost 0 bases and J lost 4, with 12 bases in between. This CDR3 has 16 amino acids. Here the CDR3 DNA reads TGTGCCAGCAGCTTAGCGGTTGGTCGGACCACCGGGGAGCTGTTTTTT. Its translation: CASSLAVGRTTGELFF. Filled out from reference TRBV7-6 and TRBJ2-2, the complete variable domain reads GAGVSQSPRYKVTKRGQDVALRCDPISGHVSLYWYRQALGQGPEFLTYFNYEAQQDKSGLPNDRFSAERPEGSISTLTIQRTEQRDSAMYRCASSLAVGRTTGELFFGEGSRLTVL.

This chain uses TRBV18 with TRBJ2-5; 7 bases align to TRBD2. V was pared by 0 bases and J by 13 bases, with 14 bases of the junction left unmatched. Germline V gene lookup returns CDR1 KGHSH and CDR2 LQKENI. This CDR3 spans 15 amino acids. CDR3 amino acids: CASSPPSGMRNERYF. Written as DNA, the CDR3 is TGTGCCAGCTCACCACCGAGCGGGATGAGGAACGAGCGGTACTTC.

Many counts were recorded for this clonotype. CDR3 in DNA: TGCGCCAGCAGCCAAGAAGAGGGGAGCTCCTACGAGCAGTACTTC. It specifies CASSQEEGSSYEQYF. The rearrangement joins TRBV4-1 to TRBJ2-7; D possibly matches TRBD1 or TRBD2 (5 bases each). V was trimmed by 0 bases and J by 0 bases, leaving 9 bases between them. This CDR3 spans 15 amino acids. The germline V gene encodes CDR1 MGHRA and CDR2 YSYEKL.

The chain joins TRBV6-5 to TRBJ2-2, with a weak D call TRBD2 (5 bases). The CDR3 is 17 residues long. Trimming took off 0 bases at V and 0 bases at J, with 11 bases between the two ends. Per germline, CDR1 MNHEY and CDR2 SVGAGI. The CDR3 spells CASSYSGGFANTGELFF. In DNA, the CDR3 is TGTGCCAGCAGTTACTCGGGCGGGTTTGCGAACACCGGGGAGCTGTTTTTT.

This clonotype was seen only once. The rearrangement uses TRBV11-2 and TRBJ2-5; D gene unclear. The DNA end favors TRBJ2-7, so the J call may be wrong. The CDR3 runs 15 residues. Germline values: CDR1 SGHAT, CDR2 FQNNGV. The CDR3 nucleotides are TGTGCCAGCAGCTTAGGCCGTGGGCCTAACTACGAGCAGTACTTC. This gives the protein CASSLGRGPNYEQYF.

The CDR3 DNA is TGTGCCAGCTCACCATCGCTCCCAGATACGCAGTATTTT. This translates into CASSPSLPDTQYF. The chain recombines TRBV18 with TRBJ2-3; D call uncertain. The CDR3 consists of 13 residues. The V gene's germline CDR1 is KGHSH and CDR2 LQKENI. Trimming left V 2 bases short and J 4 bases short, with 7 bases between.

The V and J genes are TRBV20-1 and TRBJ2-7; weak D call: TRBD2 (5 bases). V was trimmed by 3 bases and J by 0 bases, leaving 15 bases between them. Looked up from germline, CDR1 is DFQATT and CDR2 is SNEGSKA (reference sequence). The CDR3 has 15 amino acids. Written as DNA, the CDR3 is TGCAGTGCTAGTGATTTGCGGGTAAGCTCCTACGAGCAGTACTTC. This gives the protein CSASDLRVSSYEQYF.

The table lists this clonotype with many counts. The chain joins TRBV11-2 to TRBJ2-5; 9 positions match TRBD2. Trimming took 1 base from V and 5 from J; bases not matched to a gene: 11. Germline loops: CDR1 SGHAT, CDR2 FQNNGV. The CDR3 is 17 amino acids. CDR3 region: CASSLGRAGGPKETQYF. In DNA form, the CDR3 reads TGTGCCAGCAGCTTAGGTCGCGCGGGAGGGCCTAAGGAGACCCAGTACTTC.

In regard to this clonotype: The junction shows a germline mismatch at one end, possibly a read error. The rearrangement links TRBV20-1 to TRBJ1-1; 7 positions agree with TRBD1. The length of the CDR3 is 17 residues. Looked up from germline, CDR1 is DFQATT and CDR2 is SNEGSKA (reference sequence). The CDR3 here is CSAAPRDSDRWATEAFF. Written as DNA, the CDR3 is TGCAGTGCTGCACCCCGGGACAGCGACCGATGGGCCACTGAGGCTTTCTTT.

The chain combines TRBV7-2 with TRBJ2-2; 7 nucleotides match TRBD1. CDR1 and CDR2 from the germline V gene are SGHTA and FQGNSA. Unmatched junction bases numbered 7, after V lost 3 bases and J lost 6 bases. The CDR3 extends over 15 amino acids. CDR3 sequence reads: CASSLGYGTAGELFF. The CDR3 coding sequence is TGTGCCAGCAGCTTGGGATACGGGACAGCCGGGGAGCTGTTTTTT. Full variable domain (rest looked up from reference TRBV7-2 and TRBJ2-2): GAGVSQSPSNKVTEKGKDVELRCDPISGHTALYWYRQSLGQGLEFLIYFQGNSAPDKSGLPSDRFSAERTGGSVSTLTIQRTQQEDSAVYLCASSLGYGTAGELFFGEGSRLTVL.

This clonotype was picked up one time. The rearrangement links TRBV6-6 to TRBJ2-1; 14 nucleotides agree with TRBD2. V lost 5 bases to trimming and J lost 6 bases; unmatched junction nucleotides: 6. This CDR3 spans 16 amino acids. Germline CDR1 reads MNHNY; CDR2 reads SVGAGI (reference sequence). CDR3 in amino acids: CASSLGTSGSLNEQFF. The CDR3, as DNA: TGTGCCAGCAGTCTTGGGACTAGCGGGAGTCTCAATGAGCAGTTCTTC.

This clonotype was seen once. The DNA of the CDR3 is TGTGCCAGCGGATCTCTACTAGCGGGAGCAGATACGCAGTATTTT. Protein sequence: CASGSLLAGADTQYF. The V and J genes are TRBV12-3 or TRBV12-4 and TRBJ2-3; TRBD2 matches at 11 bases. The CDR3 length is 15 residues. With 8 bases clipped from V and 4 bases from J, the junction kept 8 bases outside the gene matches.